The T cell receptor beta chain described here comes from a study of PD-L1 blockade in urothelial cancer. The overall study: Bladder-origin urothelial cancer in males described about nine tenths of the roughly 29 patients. Reported median T cell count for blood samples was around 150,000.

Time point: pretreatment peripheral blood. Profiled with immunoSEQ multiplex PCR; TCRdb holds only in-frame clones, not every one. In the table there are about 56,000 clones, 65% to 90% of which are singletons. The CDR3 consists of 15 residues. The germline V and J ends were trimmed by 5 bases and 0 bases, with 14 bases remaining between them. Germline V gene data show CDR1 as SGHRS and CDR2 as YFSETQ. This TCR came from an older man with urothelial cancer. Sequencing was performed on PBMCs, taken around atezolizumab (anti-PD-L1) treatment. The chain recombines TRBV5-1 with TRBJ2-5; D perhaps matches TRBD1 (6 bases). CDR3: CASRQNTGYQETQYF. CDR3 bases: TGCGCCAGCAGACAGAATACAGGGTACCAAGAGACCCAGTACTTC.